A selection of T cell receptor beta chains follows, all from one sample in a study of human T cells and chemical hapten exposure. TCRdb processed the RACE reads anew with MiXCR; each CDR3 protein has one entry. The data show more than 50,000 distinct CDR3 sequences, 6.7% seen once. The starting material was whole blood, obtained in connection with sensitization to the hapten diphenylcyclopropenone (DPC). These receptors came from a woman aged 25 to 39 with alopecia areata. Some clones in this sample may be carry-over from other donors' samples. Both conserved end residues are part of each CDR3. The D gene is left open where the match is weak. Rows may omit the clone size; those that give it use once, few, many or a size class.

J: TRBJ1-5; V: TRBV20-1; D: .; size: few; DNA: TGCAGTGCTAGAGATAGCTCGGGGCCCTCGGATCAGCCCCAGCATTTT; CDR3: CSARDSSGPSDQPQHF
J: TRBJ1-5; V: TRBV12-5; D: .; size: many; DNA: TGTGCTAGTGGTTTGGGGGGGGCTGAGGGTCAGCCCCAGCATTTT; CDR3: CASGLGGAEGQPQHF
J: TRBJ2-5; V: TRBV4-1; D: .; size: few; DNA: TGCGCCAGCAGCCATATCCCGGGCCCAGGAGCGGAGACCCAGTACTTC; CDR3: CASSHIPGPGAETQYF
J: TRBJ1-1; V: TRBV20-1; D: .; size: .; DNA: TGCAGTGCTAGTGGGCTGGAGGGCACTGAAGCTTTCTTT; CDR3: CSASGLEGTEAFF
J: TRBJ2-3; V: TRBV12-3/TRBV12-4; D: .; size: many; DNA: TGTGCCAGCAGTGTCCGGCGCCGGGCAGATACGCAGTATTTT; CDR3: CASSVRRRADTQYF
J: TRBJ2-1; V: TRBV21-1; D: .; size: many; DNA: TGTGCCAGCAGCATGGACGAATACAATGAGCAGTTCTTC; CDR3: CASSMDEYNEQFF
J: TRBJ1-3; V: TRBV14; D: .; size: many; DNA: TGTGCCAGCAGCCAAGTACCCTCCATAACTGGAAACACCATATATTTT; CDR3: CASSQVPSITGNTIYF
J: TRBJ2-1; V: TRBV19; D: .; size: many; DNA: TGTGCCAGTAGTAGAAGGGGGGGGGAGGTACAGAATGAGCAGTTCTTC; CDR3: CASSRRGGEVQNEQFF
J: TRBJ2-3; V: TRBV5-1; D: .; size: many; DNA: TGCGCCAGCAGCTCCGATGGACAGATCACAGATACGCAGTATTTT; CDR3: CASSSDGQITDTQYF
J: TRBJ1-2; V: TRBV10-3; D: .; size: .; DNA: TGTGCCATCAGTGAGGAGACAACAATCTATGGCTACACCTTC; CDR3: CAISEETTIYGYTF
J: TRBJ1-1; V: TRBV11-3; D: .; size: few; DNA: TGTGCCAGCAGCTTAGATGCAGGCAGGGAAGCTTTCTTT; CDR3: CASSLDAGREAFF
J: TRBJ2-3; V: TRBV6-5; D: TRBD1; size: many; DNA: TGTGCCAGCAGTTTAGGACAGGGAACAGATACGCAGTATTTT; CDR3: CASSLGQGTDTQYF
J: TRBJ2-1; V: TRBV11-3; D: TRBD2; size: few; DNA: TGTGCCAGCAGCTTATTTTCAGCGGGGACCTACAATGAGCAGTTCTTC; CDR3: CASSLFSAGTYNEQFF
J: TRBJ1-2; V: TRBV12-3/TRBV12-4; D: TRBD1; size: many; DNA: TGTGCCAGCAGTCTCGGGACAGGGGACTATGGCTACACCTTC; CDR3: CASSLGTGDYGYTF
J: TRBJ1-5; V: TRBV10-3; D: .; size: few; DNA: TGTGCCATCAGACCCTTGGACCGGGGGCCCCAGCATTTT; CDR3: CAIRPLDRGPQHF
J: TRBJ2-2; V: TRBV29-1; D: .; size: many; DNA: TGCAGCGTTGAAAGGGCCGGGGAGCTGTTTTTT; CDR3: CSVERAGELFF
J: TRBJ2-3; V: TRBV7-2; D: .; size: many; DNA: TGTGCCAGCAGCTTAGACGTCACCCCACATGCAGATACGCAGTATTTT; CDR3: CASSLDVTPHADTQYF
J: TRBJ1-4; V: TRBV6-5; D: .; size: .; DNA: TGTGCCAGCAGTCAACGGGGAGTGCCGGCAACTAATGAAAAACTGTTTTTT; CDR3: CASSQRGVPATNEKLFF
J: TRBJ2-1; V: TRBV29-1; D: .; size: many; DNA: TGCAGCGCTAGGCGGGGAACTTACAATGAGCAGTTCTTC; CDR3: CSARRGTYNEQFF
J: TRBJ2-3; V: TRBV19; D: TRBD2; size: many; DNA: TGTGCCAGCGCCACGGGACTAGCGGGAGAGCGCCTGGAGGGAGATACGCAGTATTTT; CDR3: CASATGLAGERLEGDTQYF
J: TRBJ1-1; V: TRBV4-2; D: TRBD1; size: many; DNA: TGTGCCAGCAGCCGGGACAGGGGGCCTGAAGCTTTCTTT; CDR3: CASSRDRGPEAFF
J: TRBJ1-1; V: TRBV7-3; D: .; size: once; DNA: TGTGCCAGCAGCGCAACCTTCCAGGGAGTCACTGAAGCTTTCTTT; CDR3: CASSATFQGVTEAFF
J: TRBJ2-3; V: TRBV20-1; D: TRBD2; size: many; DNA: TGCAGTGCTAAGTCCGGGCCGGGAGGTAGTACGCAGTATTTT; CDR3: CSAKSGPGGSTQYF
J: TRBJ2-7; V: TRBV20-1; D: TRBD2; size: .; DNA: TGCAGTGCTCTTAGCGGGAGTACCTACGAGCAGTACTTC; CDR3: CSALSGSTYEQYF
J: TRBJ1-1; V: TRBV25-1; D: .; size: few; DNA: TGTGCCAGCAGTATAGGACTTGTCACTGAAGCTTTCTTT; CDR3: CASSIGLVTEAFF